This T cell receptor beta chain was sequenced for a study of blood T cells in healthy people across ages. Overall study: About one barcoded beta molecule was captured per two T cells (by template switching). Broader study findings: The recorded TCR beta diversity per million T cells decreased in a roughly linear manner with age.

About this clonotype itself: The antigen remains unidentified.

There were at least 5 micrograms of total RNA extracted from every sample. A second 7 to 11 cycle PCR used barcoded and J-beta primers. All cDNA molecules were each tagged by a template-switch adaptor with 12 random nucleotides. TCRdb independently ran MiXCR on the 5' RACE reads; one entry per CDR3 protein. Altogether fewer than 2,000,000 distinct CDR3 sequences are present, approximately 39% being singletons, with the ten largest covering roughly 23%. Trimming pared 3 bases from V and 3 bases from J, leaving 8 bases between. The CDR3 runs to 13 residues. The V gene's germline CDR1 is MNHNS and CDR2 SASEGT.

The sample was blood. The V gene is TRBV6-1, the J gene TRBJ1-1; no firm D call. The TCR was taken from a human donor in good health. This chain's CDR3 is CASSDAGYTEAFF. The CDR3 DNA follows: TGTGCCAGCAGTGACGCCGGTTACACTGAAGCTTTCTTT.